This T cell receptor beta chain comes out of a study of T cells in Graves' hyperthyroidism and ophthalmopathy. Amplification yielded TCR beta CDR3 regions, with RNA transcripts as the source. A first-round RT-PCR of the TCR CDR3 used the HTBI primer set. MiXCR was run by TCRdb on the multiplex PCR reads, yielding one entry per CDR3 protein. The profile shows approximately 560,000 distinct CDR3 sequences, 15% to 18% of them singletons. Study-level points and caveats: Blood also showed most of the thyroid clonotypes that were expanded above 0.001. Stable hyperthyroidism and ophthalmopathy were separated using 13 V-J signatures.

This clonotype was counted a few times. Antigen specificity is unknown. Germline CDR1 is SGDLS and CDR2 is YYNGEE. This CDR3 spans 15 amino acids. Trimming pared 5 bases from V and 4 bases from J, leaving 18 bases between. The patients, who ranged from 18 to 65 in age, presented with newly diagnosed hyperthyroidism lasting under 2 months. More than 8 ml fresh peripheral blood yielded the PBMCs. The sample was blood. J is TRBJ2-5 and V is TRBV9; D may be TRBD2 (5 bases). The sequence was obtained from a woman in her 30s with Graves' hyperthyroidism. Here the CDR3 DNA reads TGTGCCAGCAGTCGCCCGACCGGAGGAGGAGAGACCCAGTACTTC. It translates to CASSRPTGGGETQYF.